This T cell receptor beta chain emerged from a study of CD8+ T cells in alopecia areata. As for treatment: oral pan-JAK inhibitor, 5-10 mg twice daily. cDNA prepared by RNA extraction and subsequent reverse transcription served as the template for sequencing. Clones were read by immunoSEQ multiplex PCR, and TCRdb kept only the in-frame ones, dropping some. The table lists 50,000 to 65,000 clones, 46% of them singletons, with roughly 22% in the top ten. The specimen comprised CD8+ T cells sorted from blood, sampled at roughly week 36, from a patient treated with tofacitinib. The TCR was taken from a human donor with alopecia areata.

CDR3 loop: CAWSVQGGNEQFF. CDR3 nucleotides: TGTGCCTGGAGTGTACAGGGAGGGAATGAGCAGTTCTTC. V gene TRBV30 combines with J gene TRBJ2-1; D might be TRBD2 (7 bases). Germline CDR1 is GTSNPN and CDR2 is SVGIG (reference sequence). The ends were cut back, 0 bases at V and 7 bases at J, with 10 bases in the middle. The CDR3 has 13 residues.